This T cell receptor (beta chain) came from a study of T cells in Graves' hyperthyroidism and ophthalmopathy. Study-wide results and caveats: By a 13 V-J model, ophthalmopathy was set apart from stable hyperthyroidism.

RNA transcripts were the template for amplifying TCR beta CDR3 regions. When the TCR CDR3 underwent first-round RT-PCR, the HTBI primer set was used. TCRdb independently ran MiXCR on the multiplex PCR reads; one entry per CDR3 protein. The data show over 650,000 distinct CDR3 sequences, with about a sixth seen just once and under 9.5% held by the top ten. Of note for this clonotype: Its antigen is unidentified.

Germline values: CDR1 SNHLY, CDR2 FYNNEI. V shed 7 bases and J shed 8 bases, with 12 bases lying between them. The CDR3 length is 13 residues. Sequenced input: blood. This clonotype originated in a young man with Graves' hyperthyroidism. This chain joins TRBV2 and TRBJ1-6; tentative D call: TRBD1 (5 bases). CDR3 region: CASKDNGDSPLHF. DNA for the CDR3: TGTGCCAGCAAGGACAACGGTGATTCACCCCTCCACTTT.